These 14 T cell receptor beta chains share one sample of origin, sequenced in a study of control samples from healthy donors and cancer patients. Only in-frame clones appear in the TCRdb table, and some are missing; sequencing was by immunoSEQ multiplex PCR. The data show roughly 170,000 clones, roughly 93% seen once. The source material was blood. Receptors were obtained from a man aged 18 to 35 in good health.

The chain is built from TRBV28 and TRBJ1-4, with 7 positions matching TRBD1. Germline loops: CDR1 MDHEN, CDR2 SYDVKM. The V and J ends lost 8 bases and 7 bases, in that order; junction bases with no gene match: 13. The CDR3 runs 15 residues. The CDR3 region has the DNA TGTGCCAGCGGCCACGCTCGGACAGGTGTTGAAAAACTGTTTTTT. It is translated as CASGHARTGVEKLFF.

DNA for the CDR3: TGTGCCAGCAGCCGGGCCGGTAATGAAAAACTGTTTTTT. This translates into CASSRAGNEKLFF. The J gene is TRBJ1-4, the V gene TRBV7-8, with D unclear. V lost 5 bases, J lost 4 bases, and 8 bases lay in between. Germline CDR1 and CDR2: SGHVS and FQNEAQ. This CDR3 is built from 13 residues.

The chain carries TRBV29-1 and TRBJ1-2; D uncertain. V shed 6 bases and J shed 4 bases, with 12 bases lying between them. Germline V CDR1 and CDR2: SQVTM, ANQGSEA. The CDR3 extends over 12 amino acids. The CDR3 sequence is CSVAGFSYGYTF. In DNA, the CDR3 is TGCAGCGTGGCCGGATTCTCCTATGGCTACACCTTC.

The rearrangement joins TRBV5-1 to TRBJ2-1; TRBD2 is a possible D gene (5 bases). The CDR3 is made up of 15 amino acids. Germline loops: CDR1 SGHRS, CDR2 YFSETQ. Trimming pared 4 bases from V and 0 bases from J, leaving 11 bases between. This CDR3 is CASSPGFSSYNEQFF. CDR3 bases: TGCGCCAGCAGCCCGGGGTTTAGCTCCTACAATGAGCAGTTCTTC. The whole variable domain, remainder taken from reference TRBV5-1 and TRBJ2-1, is KAGVTQTPRYLIKTRGQQVTLSCSPISGHRSVSWYQQTPGQGLQFLFEYFSETQRNKGNFPGRFSGRQFSNSRSEMNVSTLELGDSALYLCASSPGFSSYNEQFFGPGTRLTVL.

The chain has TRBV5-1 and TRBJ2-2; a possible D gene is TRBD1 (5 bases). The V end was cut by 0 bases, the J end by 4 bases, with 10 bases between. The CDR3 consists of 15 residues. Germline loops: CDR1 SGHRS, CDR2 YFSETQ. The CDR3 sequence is CASSLGQLGTGELFF. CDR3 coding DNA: TGCGCCAGCAGCTTGGGACAGCTGGGCACCGGGGAGCTGTTTTTT.

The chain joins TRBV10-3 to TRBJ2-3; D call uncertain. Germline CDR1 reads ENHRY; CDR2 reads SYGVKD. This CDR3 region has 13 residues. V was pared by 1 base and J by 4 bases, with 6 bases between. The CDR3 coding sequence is TGTGCCATCAGTGAGTTTAGGGCAGATACGCAGTATTTT. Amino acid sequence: CAISEFRADTQYF.

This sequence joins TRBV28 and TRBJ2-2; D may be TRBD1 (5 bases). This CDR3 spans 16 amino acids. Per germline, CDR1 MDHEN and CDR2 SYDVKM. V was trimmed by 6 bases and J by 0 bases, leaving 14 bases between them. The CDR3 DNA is TGTGCCAGCAGCTCTAGACAGTTCGCGAACACCGGGGAGCTGTTTTTT. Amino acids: CASSSRQFANTGELFF.

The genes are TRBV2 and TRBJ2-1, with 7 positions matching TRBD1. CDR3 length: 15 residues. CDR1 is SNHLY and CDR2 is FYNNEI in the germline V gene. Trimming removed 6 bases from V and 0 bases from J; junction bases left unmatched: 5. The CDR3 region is CASRGTASSYNEQFF. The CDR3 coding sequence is TGTGCCAGCAGAGGGACAGCCAGCTCCTACAATGAGCAGTTCTTC.

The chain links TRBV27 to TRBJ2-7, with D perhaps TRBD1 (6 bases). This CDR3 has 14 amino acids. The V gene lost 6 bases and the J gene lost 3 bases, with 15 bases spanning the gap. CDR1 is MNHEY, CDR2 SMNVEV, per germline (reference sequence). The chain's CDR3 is CASSPGDTIYEQYF. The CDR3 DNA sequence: TGTGCCAGCAGCCCCGGGGACACCATCTACGAGCAGTACTTC.

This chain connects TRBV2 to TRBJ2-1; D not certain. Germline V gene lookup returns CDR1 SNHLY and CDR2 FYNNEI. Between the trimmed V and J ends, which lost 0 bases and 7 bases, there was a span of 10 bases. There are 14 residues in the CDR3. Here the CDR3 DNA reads TGTGCCAGCAGTGAAGCTCGAGGCGGTAATGAGCAGTTCTTC. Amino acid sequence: CASSEARGGNEQFF.

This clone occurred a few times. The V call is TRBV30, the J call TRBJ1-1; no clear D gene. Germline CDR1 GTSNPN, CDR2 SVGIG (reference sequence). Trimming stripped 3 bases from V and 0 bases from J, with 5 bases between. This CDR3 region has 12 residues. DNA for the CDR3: TGTGCCTGGAGCCGGGTGAACACTGAAGCTTTCTTT. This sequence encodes CAWSRVNTEAFF. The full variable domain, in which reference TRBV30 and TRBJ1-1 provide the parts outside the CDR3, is SQTIHQWPATLVQPVGSPLSLECTVEGTSNPNLYWYRQAAGRGLQLLFYSVGIGQISSEVPQNLSASRPQDRQFILSSKKLLLSDSGFYLCAWSRVNTEAFFGQGTRLTVV.

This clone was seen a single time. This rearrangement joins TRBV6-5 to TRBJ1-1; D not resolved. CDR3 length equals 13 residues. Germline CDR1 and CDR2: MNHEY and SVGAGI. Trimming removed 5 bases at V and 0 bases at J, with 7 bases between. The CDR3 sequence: CASSPAVNTEAFF. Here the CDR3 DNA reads TGTGCCAGCAGTCCTGCTGTGAACACTGAAGCTTTCTTT.

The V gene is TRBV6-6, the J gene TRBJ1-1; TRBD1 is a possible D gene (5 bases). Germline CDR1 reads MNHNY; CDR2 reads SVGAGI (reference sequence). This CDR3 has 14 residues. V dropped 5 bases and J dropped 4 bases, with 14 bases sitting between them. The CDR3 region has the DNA TGTGCCAGCAGTACAGTCGACAGTACCACTGAAGCTTTCTTT. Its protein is CASSTVDSTTEAFF.

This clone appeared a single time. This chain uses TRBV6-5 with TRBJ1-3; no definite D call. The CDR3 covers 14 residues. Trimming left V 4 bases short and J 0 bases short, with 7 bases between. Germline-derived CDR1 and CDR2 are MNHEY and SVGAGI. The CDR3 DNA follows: TGTGCCAGCAGTTCCAGTCTCTCTGGAAACACCATATATTTT. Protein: CASSSSLSGNTIYF.